These T cell receptor beta chains were read from a single sample in a study of T cells in Graves' hyperthyroidism and ophthalmopathy. TCRdb fed the multiplex PCR reads into MiXCR, producing one record per CDR3 protein. The sample lists 300,000 to 400,000 distinct CDR3 sequences; roughly 18% were seen once. The sample taken for sequencing was blood. The receptors here all came from a woman aged 45-65 years with Graves' hyperthyroidism. CDR3s include the opening cysteine and the closing phenylalanine or tryptophan. D genes are given only for firm matches. Clone size is not always given. Where it is, it says once, few, many or a class for expanded clones.

J gene,V gene,clone size,D gene,CDR3 DNA,CDR3 protein
TRBJ2-2,TRBV9,.,TRBD1,TGTGCCAGCAGCACGCGACAGGGAACGAACACCGGGGAGCTGTTTTTT,CASSTRQGTNTGELFF
TRBJ2-4,TRBV29-1,.,.,TGCAGCGTTGAGCACAAAGCCAAAAACATTCAGTACTTC,CSVEHKAKNIQYF
TRBJ2-5,TRBV15,.,.,TGTGCCACCAGCCAAAGTTTTGGCGAGACCCAGTACTTC,CATSQSFGETQYF
TRBJ2-1,TRBV5-1,.,.,TGCGCCAGCAGCTTGGAGTTTAGCTACAATGAGCAGTTCTTC,CASSLEFSYNEQFF
TRBJ1-5,TRBV6-1,many,.,TGTGCCAGCAGTGTGGCATTAACAGGGAATCAGCCCCAGCATTTT,CASSVALTGNQPQHF
TRBJ2-5,TRBV11-3,.,.,TGTGCCAGCAGCCTACAATACAGCCAAGAGACCCAGTACTTC,CASSLQYSQETQYF
TRBJ1-1,TRBV27,.,.,TGTGCCAGCAGTTTATCAACAGTTAACACTGAAGCTTTCTTT,CASSLSTVNTEAFF
TRBJ2-7,TRBV5-1,.,.,TGTGCCAGCAGCTTGTCCGCTAGCCCCCACGAGCAGTACTTC,CASSLSASPHEQYF
TRBJ1-2,TRBV5-1,.,.,TGCGCCAGCAGATCACTATCAGGGACCAACTATGGCTACACCTTC,CASRSLSGTNYGYTF
TRBJ2-1,TRBV27,.,TRBD1,TGTGCCAGCAGTCCGAGACAGGGGGCGCGAGGCAATGAGCAGTTCTTC,CASSPRQGARGNEQFF
TRBJ2-5,TRBV20-1,many,TRBD2,TGCAGTGCTAGAGACCCACGGGGGGGGGTTCCGGAGACCCAGTACTTC,CSARDPRGGVPETQYF
TRBJ2-1,TRBV6-1,few,TRBD2,TGTGCCAGCAGACCCAGGGAGGGGACTAGCGGAAACAATGAGCAGTTCTTC,CASRPREGTSGNNEQFF
TRBJ2-7,TRBV7-2,.,TRBD2,TGTGCCAGCAGCTTAGCCTCTGGACTAGCGGGAGTTTACGAGCAGTACTTC,CASSLASGLAGVYEQYF
TRBJ2-1,TRBV20-1,many,.,TGCAGTGCTAGAGTTCGTATAGCGGGACAGTCCGCCGAGCAGTTCTTC,CSARVRIAGQSAEQFF
TRBJ2-7,TRBV12-3/TRBV12-4,few,.,TGTGCCAGCAGTTTCGGTCCAGGAAATTTCTACGAGCAGTACTTC,CASSFGPGNFYEQYF
TRBJ2-5,TRBV20-1,few,.,TGCAGTGCTAGCGGACAGGGAGGGAAAGCGGAGACCCAGTACTTC,CSASGQGGKAETQYF
TRBJ1-4,TRBV20-1,.,.,TGCAGTGCTCACAGCGTAGGAGGTGGAAAACTGTTTTTT,CSAHSVGGGKLFF
TRBJ2-7,TRBV4-1,.,.,TGTGCCAGCAGCCAAGAACGGAGCTCCTACGAGCAGTACTTC,CASSQERSSYEQYF
TRBJ1-2,TRBV9,few,.,TGTGCCAGCAGCGGCCGAGGGATCTATGGCTACACCTTC,CASSGRGIYGYTF
TRBJ2-3,TRBV27,.,TRBD1,TGTGCCAGCAGCCACGGACAGGGCGCAGATACGCAGTATTTT,CASSHGQGADTQYF
TRBJ2-7,TRBV6-1,few,.,TGTGCCAGCAGTGAATCGAAGGGAACCGAGCAGTACTTC,CASSESKGTEQYF
TRBJ2-4,TRBV28,many,.,TGTGCCAGCACCTCCTTTTCGGAAAACATTCAGTACTTC,CASTSFSENIQYF
TRBJ2-1,TRBV7-8,.,TRBD2,TGTGCCAGCAGCTTTTTTAGCGGGGGAGGTAACAATGAGCAGTTCTTC,CASSFFSGGGNNEQFF
TRBJ2-5,TRBV10-1,.,TRBD2,TGCGCCAGCAGTGATTCGCGGGGGGGTAACAAAGAGACCCAGTACTTC,CASSDSRGGNKETQYF
TRBJ1-5,TRBV28,.,TRBD1,TGTGCCAGCACCTTGACAGGGAGCAATCAGCCCCAGCATTTT,CASTLTGSNQPQHF
TRBJ1-5,TRBV6-2/TRBV6-3,.,.,TGTGCCAGCAGTTATGGGGCCAGGCCCCAGCATTTT,CASSYGARPQHF
TRBJ2-7,TRBV5-5,.,.,TGTGCCAGCAGCTTGGGGGCAGGTCGGCTTTGGGACGAGCAGTACTTC,CASSLGAGRLWDEQYF
TRBJ2-3,TRBV2,few,.,TGTGCCAGCAAAAGTCCACTCCTAAGCACAGATACGCAGTATTTT,CASKSPLLSTDTQYF
TRBJ2-3,TRBV6-1,.,.,TGTGCCAGCAGTGAAGCGGCAGGCACAGATACGCAGTATTTT,CASSEAAGTDTQYF
TRBJ2-5,TRBV6-1,.,.,TGTGCCAGCACTCGGGAGTGGGTCGGACAAGAGACCCAGTACTTC,CASTREWVGQETQYF
TRBJ1-4,TRBV13,many,.,TGTGCCAGCAGCATCTACGGACAGAATAATGAAAAACTGTTTTTT,CASSIYGQNNEKLFF
TRBJ2-5,TRBV20-1,many,.,TGCAGTGCTAGAGATCATGGCCACCGGGAGACCCAGTACTTC,CSARDHGHRETQYF